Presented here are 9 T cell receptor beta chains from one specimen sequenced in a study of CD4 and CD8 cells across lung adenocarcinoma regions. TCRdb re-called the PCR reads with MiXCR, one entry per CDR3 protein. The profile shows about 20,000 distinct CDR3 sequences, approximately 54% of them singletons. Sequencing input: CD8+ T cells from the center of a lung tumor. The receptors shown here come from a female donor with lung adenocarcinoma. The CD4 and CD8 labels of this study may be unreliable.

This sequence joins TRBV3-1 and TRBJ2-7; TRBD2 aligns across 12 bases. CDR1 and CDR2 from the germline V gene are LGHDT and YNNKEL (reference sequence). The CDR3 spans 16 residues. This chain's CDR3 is CASSHSPSGRGCEQYV. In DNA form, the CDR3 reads TGCGCCAGCAGCCATTCCCCTAGCGGGAGGGGGTGCGAGCAGTACGTC.

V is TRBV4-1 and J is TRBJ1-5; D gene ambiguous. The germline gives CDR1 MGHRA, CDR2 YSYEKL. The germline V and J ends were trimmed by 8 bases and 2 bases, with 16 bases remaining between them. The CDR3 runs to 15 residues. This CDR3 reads CASAPSVRGNQPQHF. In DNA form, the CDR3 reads TGCGCCAGCGCCCCGTCGGTTCGAGGCAATCAGCCCCAGCATTTT.

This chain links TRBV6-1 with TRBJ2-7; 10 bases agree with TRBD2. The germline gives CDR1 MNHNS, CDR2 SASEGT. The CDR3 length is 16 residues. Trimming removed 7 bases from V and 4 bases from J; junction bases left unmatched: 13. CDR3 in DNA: TGTGCCAGCAAGACAGGACTAGCGGCAACCCTTTACGAGCAGTACTTC. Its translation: CASKTGLAATLYEQYF.

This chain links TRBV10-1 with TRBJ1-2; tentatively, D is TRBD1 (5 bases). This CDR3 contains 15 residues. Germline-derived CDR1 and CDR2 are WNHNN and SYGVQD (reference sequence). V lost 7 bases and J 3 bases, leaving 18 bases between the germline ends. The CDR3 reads CASTTRMDIYYGYTF. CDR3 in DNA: TGCGCCAGCACCACTAGGATGGACATCTACTATGGCTACACCTTC.

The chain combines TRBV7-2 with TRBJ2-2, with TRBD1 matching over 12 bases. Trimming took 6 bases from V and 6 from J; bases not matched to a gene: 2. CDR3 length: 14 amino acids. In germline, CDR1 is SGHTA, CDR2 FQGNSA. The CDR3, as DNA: TGTGCCAGCAGGCGGGACAGGGGGCCCGGGGAGCTGTTTTTT. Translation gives CASRRDRGPGELFF.

CDR3 amino acids: CASRRGNMNTGELFF. The CDR3 DNA reads TGTGCCAGCAGGAGGGGGAATATGAACACCGGGGAGCTGTTTTTT. The chain is built from TRBV27 and TRBJ2-2; maybe TRBD1 (6 bases). The germline V and J ends were trimmed by 6 bases and 1 base, with 12 bases remaining between them. Looked up from germline, CDR1 is MNHEY and CDR2 is SMNVEV (reference sequence). This CDR3 region has 15 residues.

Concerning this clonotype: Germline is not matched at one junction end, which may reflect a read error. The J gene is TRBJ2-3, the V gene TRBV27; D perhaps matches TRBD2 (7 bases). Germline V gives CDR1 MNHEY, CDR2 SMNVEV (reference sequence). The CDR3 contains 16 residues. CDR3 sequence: CASGGAGAGYTETQYF. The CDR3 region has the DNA TGTGCCAGCGGGGGGGCCGGGGCAGGGTACACAGAGACGCAGTATTTT.

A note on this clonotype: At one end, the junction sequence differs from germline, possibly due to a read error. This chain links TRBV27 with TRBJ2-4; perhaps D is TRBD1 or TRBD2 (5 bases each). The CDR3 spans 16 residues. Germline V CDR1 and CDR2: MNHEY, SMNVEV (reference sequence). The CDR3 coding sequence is TGTGCCAGCAGTGTTGAGGGGCTTCGGGGCACAGACACTCAGTATTTC. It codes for CASSVEGLRGTDTQYF.

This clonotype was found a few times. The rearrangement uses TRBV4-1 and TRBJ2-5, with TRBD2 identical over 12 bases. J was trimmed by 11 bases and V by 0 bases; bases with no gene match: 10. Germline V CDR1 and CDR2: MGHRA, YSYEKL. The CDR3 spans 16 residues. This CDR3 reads CASSQDLAGGGREQYF. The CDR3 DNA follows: TGCGCCAGCAGCCAAGATCTAGCGGGAGGGGGTAGAGAGCAGTACTTC.